This TCR beta chain was observed in a study of blood T cell repertoires in COVID-19. The table came from immunoSEQ multiplex PCR; TCRdb's copy has only in-frame clones and leaves some out. The repertoire has 35,000 to 55,000 clones, 69% of them found once; the top ten carry under 6.5%. This sequence was found in a man older than 75 with acute or convalescent COVID-19. The material sequenced was peripheral blood.

The CDR3 is CASSYSRMLYEQYF. The CDR3 DNA follows: TGTGCCAGCAGTTACTCGAGGATGCTCTACGAGCAGTACTTC. The rearrangement links TRBV6-5 to TRBJ2-7; D remains ambiguous. Germline CDR1 and CDR2: MNHEY and SVGAGI. V lost 0 bases to trimming and J lost 3 bases, with 9 bases between them. The CDR3 spans 14 residues.